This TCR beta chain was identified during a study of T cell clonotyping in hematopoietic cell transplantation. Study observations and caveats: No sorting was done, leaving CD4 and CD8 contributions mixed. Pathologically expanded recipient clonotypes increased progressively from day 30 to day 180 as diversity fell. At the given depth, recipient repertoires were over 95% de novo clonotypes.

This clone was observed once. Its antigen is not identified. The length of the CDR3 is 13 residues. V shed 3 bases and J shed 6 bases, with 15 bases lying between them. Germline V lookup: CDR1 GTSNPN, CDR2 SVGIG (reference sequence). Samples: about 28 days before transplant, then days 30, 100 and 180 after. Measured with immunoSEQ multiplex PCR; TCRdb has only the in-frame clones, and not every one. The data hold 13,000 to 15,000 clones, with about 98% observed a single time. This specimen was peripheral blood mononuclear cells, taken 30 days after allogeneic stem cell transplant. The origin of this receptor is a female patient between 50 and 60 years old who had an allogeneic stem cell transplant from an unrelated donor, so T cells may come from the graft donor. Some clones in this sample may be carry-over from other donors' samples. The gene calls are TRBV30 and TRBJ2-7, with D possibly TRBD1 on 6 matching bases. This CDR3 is CAWSPDRTGEQYF. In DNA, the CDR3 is TGTGCCTGGAGCCCCGACAGGACGGGCGAGCAGTACTTC.